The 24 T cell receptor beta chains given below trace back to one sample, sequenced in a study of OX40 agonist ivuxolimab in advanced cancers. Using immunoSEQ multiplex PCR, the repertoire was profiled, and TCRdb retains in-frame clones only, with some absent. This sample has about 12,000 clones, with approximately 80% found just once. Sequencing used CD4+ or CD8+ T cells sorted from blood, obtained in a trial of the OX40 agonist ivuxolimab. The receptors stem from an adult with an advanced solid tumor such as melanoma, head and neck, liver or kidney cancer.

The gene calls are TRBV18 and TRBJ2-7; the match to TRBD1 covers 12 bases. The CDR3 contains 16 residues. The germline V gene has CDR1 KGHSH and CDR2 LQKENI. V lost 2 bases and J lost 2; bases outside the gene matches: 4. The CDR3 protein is CASSPIRDRGPYEQYF. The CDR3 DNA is TGTGCCAGCTCACCAATTAGGGACAGGGGGCCCTACGAGCAGTACTTC.

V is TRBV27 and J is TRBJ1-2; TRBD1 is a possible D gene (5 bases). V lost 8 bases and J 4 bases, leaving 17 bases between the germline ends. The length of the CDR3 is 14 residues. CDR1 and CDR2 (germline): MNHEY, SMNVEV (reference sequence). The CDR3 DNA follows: TGTGCCAGCTCAATGGGGGGGTACGGCTATGGCTACACCTTC. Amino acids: CASSMGGYGYGYTF.

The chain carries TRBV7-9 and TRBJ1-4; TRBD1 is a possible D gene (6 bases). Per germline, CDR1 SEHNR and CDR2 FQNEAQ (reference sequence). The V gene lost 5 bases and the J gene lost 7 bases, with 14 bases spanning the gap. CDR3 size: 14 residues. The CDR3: CASSTRGGAEKLFF. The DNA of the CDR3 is TGTGCCAGCAGCACCAGGGGAGGGGCTGAAAAACTGTTTTTT.

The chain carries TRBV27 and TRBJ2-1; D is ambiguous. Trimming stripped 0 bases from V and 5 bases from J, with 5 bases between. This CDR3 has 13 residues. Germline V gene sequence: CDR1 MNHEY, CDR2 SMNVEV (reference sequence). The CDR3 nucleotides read TGTGCCAGCAGTTTATCAAGGAACAATGAGCAGTTCTTC. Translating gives CASSLSRNNEQFF.

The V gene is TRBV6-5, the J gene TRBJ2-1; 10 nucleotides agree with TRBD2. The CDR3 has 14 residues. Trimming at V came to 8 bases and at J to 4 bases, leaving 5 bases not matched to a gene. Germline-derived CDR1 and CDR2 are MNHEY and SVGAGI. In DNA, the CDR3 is TGTGCCAGCGGGCTAGCGGGAGTTTACAATGAGCAGTTCTTC. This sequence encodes CASGLAGVYNEQFF.

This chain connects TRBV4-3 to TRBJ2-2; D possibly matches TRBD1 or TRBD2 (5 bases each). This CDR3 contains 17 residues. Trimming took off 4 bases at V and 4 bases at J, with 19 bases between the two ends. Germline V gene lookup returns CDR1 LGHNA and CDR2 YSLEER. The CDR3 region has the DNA TGCGCCAGCAGCCCCCTCTTGGGGCGGGTCACCACCGGGGAGCTGTTTTTT. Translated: CASSPLLGRVTTGELFF.

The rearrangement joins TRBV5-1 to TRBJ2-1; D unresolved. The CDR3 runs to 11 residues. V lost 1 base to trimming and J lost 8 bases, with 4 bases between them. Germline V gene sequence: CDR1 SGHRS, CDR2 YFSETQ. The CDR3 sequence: CASSLNHEQFF. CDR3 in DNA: TGCGCCAGCAGCTTGAACCATGAGCAGTTCTTC. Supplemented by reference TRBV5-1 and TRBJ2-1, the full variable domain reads KAGVTQTPRYLIKTRGQQVTLSCSPISGHRSVSWYQQTPGQGLQFLFEYFSETQRNKGNFPGRFSGRQFSNSRSEMNVSTLELGDSALYLCASSLNHEQFFGPGTRLTVL.

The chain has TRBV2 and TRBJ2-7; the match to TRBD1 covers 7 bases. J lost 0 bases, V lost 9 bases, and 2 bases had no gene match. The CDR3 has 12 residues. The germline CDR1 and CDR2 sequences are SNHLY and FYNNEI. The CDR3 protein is CARGDSSYEQYF. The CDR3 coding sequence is TGTGCCAGGGGGGACAGCTCCTACGAGCAGTACTTC.

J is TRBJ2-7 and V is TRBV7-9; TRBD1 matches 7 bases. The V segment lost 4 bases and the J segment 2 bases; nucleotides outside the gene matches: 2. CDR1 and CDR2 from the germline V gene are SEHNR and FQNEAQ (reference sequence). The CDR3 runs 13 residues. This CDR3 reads CASSSTGTYEQYF. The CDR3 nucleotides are TGTGCCAGCAGCTCGACAGGGACCTACGAGCAGTACTTC.

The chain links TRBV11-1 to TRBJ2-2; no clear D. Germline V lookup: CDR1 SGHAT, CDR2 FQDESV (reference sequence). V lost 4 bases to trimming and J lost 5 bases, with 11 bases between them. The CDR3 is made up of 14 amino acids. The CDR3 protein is CASSSVTTTGELFF. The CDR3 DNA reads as TGTGCCAGCAGCTCCGTTACAACTACCGGGGAGCTGTTTTTT.

In nucleotides, the CDR3 is TGTGCCAGCAGCTTAGCCCCGGGTTCCGAGGTCCACAATGAGCAGTTCTTC. As protein: CASSLAPGSEVHNEQFF. The chain links TRBV7-6 to TRBJ2-1; the D is unclear. This CDR3 comprises 17 residues. Germline V gene sequence: CDR1 SGHVS, CDR2 FNYEAQ. Trimming pared 0 bases from V and 5 bases from J, leaving 17 bases between.

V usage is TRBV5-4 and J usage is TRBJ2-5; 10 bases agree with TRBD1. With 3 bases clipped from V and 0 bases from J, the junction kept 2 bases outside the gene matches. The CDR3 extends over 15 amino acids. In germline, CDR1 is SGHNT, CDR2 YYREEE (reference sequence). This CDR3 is CASSWTGGNQETQYF. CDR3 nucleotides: TGTGCCAGCAGCTGGACAGGGGGTAACCAAGAGACCCAGTACTTC.

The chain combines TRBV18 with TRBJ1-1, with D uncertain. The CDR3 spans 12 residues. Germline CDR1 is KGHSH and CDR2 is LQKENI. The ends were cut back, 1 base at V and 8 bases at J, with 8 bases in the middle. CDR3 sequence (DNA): TGTGCCAGCTCACCACGCGGATACGAAGCTTTCTTT. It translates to CASSPRGYEAFF.

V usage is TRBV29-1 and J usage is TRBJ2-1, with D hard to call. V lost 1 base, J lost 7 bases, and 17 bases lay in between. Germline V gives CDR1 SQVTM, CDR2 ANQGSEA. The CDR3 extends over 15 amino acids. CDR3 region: CSVEGYLTVENEQFF. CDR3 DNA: TGCAGCGTTGAAGGATATCTCACGGTCGAAAATGAGCAGTTCTTC.

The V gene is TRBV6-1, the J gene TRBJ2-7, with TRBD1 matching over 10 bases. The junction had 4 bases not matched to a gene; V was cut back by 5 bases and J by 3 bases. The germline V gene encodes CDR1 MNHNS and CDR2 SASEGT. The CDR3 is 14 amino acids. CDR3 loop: CASSLRTGGYEQYF. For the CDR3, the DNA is TGTGCCAGCAGTTTACGGACAGGGGGCTACGAGCAGTACTTC.

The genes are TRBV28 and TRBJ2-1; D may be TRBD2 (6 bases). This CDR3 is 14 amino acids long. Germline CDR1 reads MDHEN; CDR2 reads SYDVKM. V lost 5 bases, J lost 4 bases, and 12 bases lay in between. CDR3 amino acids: CASSGAGLYNEQFF. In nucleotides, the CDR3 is TGTGCCAGCAGTGGGGCGGGACTGTACAATGAGCAGTTCTTC. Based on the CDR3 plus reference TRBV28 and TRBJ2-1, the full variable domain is DVKVTQSSRYLVKRTGEKVFLECVQDMDHENMFWYRQDPGLGLRLIYFSYDVKMKEKGDIPEGYSVSREKKERFSLILESASTNQTSMYLCASSGAGLYNEQFFGPGTRLTVL.

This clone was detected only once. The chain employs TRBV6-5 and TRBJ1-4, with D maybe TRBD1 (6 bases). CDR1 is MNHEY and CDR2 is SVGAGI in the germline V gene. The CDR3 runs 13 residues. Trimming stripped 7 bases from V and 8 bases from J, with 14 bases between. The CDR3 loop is CASTGGAGEKLFF. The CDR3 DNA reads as TGTGCCAGCACCGGGGGGGCGGGCGAAAAACTGTTTTTT.

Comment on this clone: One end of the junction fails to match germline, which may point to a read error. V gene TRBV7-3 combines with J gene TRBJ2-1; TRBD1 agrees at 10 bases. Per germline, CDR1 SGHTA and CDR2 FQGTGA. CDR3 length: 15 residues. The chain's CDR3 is CASSVTGGMYNGQFF. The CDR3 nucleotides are TGTGCCAGCAGCGTGACAGGGGGCATGTACAATGGGCAGTTCTTC. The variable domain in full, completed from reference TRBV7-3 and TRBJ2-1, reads GAGVSQTPSNKVTEKGKYVELRCDPISGHTALYWYRQSLGQGPEFLIYFQGTGAADDSGLPNDRFFAVRPEGSVSTLKIQRTERGDSAVYLCASSVTGGMYNGQFFGPGTRLTVL.

The CDR3 here is CASSLGASGRIVDEQFF. CDR3 in DNA: TGCGCCAGCAGCTTGGGAGCTAGCGGGAGGATTGTGGATGAGCAGTTCTTC. This chain joins TRBV5-1 and TRBJ2-1; 11 bases agree with TRBD2. This CDR3 has 17 amino acids. The germline V gene has CDR1 SGHRS and CDR2 YFSETQ. With V trimmed by 0 bases and J by 8 bases, 10 bases remained unmatched. Full variable domain (missing parts from reference TRBV5-1 and TRBJ2-1): KAGVTQTPRYLIKTRGQQVTLSCSPISGHRSVSWYQQTPGQGLQFLFEYFSETQRNKGNFPGRFSGRQFSNSRSEMNVSTLELGDSALYLCASSLGASGRIVDEQFFGPGTRLTVL.

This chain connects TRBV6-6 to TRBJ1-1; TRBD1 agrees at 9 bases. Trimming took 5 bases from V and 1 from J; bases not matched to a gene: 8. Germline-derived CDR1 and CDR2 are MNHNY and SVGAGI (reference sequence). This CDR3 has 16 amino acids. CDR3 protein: CASSQPGTGRNTEAFF. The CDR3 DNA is TGTGCCAGCAGTCAGCCCGGGACAGGGAGGAACACTGAAGCTTTCTTT.

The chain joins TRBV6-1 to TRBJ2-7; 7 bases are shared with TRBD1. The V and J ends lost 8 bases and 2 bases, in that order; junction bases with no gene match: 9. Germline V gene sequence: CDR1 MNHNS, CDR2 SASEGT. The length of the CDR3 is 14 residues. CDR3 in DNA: TGTGCCAGCGAGGGGGCACAAGGGGCCTACGAGCAGTACTTC. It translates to CASEGAQGAYEQYF.

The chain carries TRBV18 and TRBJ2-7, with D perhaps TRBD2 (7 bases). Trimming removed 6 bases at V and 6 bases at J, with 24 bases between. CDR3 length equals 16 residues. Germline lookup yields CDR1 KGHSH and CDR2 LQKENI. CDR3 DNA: TGTGCCAGCTCCCGAGAAATTCGGGGGGCGGAGGGCGAGCAGTACTTC. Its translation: CASSREIRGAEGEQYF.

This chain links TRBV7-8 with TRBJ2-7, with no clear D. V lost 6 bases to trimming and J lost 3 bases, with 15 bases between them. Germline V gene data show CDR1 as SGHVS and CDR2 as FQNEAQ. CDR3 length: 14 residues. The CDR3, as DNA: TGTGCCAGCAGTCGAGATCCGCTTGGCTACGAGCAGTACTTC. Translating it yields CASSRDPLGYEQYF.

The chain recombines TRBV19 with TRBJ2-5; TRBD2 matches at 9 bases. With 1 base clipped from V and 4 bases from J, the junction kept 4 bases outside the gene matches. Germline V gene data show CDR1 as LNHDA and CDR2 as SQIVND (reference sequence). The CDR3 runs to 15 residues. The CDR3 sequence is CASSIGGGARETQYF. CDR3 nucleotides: TGTGCCAGTAGTATAGGCGGGGGGGCGAGAGAGACCCAGTACTTC.